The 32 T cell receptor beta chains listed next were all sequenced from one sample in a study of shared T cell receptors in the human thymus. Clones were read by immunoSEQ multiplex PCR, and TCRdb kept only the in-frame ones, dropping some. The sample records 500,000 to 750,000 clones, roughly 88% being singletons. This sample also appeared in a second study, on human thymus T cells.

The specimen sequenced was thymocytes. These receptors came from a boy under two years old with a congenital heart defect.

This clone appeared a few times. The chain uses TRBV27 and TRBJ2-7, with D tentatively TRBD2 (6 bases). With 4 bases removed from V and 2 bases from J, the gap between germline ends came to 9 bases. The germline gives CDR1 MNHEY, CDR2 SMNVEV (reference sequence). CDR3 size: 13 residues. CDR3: CASSSGATYEQYF. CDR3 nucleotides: TGTGCCAGCAGTTCGGGAGCGACCTACGAGCAGTACTTC.

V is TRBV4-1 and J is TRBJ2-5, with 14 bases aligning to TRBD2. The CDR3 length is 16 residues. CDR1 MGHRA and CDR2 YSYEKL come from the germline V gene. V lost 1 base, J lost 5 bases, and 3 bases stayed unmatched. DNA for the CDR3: TGCGCCAGCAGCCAAGGACTAGCGGGAGGGGGGGAGACCCAGTACTTC. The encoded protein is CASSQGLAGGGETQYF.

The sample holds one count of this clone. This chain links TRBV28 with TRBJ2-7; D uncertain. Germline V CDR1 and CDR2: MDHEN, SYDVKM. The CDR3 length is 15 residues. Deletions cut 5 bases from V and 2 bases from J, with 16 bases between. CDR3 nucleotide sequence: TGTGCCAGCAGTCGCGAGCACAGAGAAGCCTACGAGCAGTACTTC. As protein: CASSREHREAYEQYF.

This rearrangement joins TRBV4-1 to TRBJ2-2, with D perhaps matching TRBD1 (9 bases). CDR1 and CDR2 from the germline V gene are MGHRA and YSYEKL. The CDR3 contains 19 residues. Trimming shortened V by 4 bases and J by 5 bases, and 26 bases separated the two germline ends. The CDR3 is CASSPGGGGRDRVTGELFF. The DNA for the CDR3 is TGCGCCAGCAGCCCGGGAGGGGGGGGCCGGGACAGGGTTACCGGGGAGCTGTTTTTT.

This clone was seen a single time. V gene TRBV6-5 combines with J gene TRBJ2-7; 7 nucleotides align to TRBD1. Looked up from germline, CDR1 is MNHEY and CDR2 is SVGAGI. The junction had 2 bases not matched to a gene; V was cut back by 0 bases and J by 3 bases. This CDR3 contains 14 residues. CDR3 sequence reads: CASSYSRTGYEQYF. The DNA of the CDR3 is TGTGCCAGCAGTTACTCGCGGACAGGCTACGAGCAGTACTTC.

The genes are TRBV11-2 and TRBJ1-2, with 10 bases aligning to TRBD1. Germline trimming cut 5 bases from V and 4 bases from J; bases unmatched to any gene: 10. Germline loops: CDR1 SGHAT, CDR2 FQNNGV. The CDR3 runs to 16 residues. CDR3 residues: CASSTRGQGPFYGYTF. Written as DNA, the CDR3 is TGTGCCAGCAGCACAAGGGGACAGGGGCCCTTCTATGGCTACACCTTC.

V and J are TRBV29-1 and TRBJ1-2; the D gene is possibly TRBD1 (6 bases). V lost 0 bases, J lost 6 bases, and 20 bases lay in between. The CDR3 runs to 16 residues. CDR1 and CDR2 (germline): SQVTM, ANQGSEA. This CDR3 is CSVEDARGSPPDGYTF. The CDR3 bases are TGCAGCGTTGAAGACGCCAGGGGCTCCCCCCCGGATGGCTACACCTTC. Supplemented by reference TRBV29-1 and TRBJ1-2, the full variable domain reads SAVISQKPSRDICQRGTSLTIQCQVDSQVTMMFWYRQQPGQSLTLIATANQGSEATYESGFVIDKFPISRPNLTFSTLTVSNMSPEDSSIYLCSVEDARGSPPDGYTFGSGTRLTVV.

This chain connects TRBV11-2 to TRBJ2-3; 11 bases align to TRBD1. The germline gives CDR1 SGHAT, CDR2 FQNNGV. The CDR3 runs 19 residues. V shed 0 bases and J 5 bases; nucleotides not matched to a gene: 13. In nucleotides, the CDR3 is TGTGCCAGCAGCTTAGATCAAATGCGGACAGGGGGCGTGATAGATACGCAGTATTTT. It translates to CASSLDQMRTGGVIDTQYF.

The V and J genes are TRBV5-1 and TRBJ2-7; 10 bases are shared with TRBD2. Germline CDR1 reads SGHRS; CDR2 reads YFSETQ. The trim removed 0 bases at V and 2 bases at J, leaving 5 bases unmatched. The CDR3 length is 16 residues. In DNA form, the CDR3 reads TGCGCCAGCAGCTTGGGAGGGACTAGCGACGCCTACGAGCAGTACTTC. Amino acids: CASSLGGTSDAYEQYF.

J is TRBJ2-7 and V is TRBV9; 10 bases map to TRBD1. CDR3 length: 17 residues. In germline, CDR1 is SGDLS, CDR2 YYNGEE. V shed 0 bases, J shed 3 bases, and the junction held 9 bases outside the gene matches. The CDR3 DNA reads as TGTGCCAGCAGCGTAGGCCCACAGACAGGGGGCGTCTACGAGCAGTACTTC. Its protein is CASSVGPQTGGVYEQYF.

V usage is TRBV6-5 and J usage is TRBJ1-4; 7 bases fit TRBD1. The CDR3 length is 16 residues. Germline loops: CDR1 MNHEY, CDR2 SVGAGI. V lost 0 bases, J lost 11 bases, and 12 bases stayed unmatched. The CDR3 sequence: CASSYSVGQKVGKLFF. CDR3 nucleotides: TGTGCCAGCAGTTACTCGGTGGGACAGAAGGTCGGGAAACTGTTTTTT.

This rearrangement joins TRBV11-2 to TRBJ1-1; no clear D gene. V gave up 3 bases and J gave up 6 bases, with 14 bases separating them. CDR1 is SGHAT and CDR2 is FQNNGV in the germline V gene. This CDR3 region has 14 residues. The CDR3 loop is CASSFGGKVAEAFF. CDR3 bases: TGTGCCAGCAGCTTCGGAGGGAAAGTCGCTGAAGCTTTCTTT.

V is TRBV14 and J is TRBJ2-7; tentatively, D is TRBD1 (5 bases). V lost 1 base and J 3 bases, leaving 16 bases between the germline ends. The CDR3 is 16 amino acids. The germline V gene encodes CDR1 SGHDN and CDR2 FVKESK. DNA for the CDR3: TGTGCCAGCAGCCAAGCTCCAGGGCCAATCTACTACGAGCAGTACTTC. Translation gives CASSQAPGPIYYEQYF.

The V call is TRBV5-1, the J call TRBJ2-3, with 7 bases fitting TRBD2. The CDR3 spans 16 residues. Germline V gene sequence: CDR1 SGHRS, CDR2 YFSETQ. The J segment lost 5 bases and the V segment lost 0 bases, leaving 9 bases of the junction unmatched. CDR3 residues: CASSLAGRASGDTQYF. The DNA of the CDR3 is TGCGCCAGCAGCTTGGCCGGGCGAGCTAGCGGAGATACGCAGTATTTT. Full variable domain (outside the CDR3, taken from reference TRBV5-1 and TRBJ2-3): KAGVTQTPRYLIKTRGQQVTLSCSPISGHRSVSWYQQTPGQGLQFLFEYFSETQRNKGNFPGRFSGRQFSNSRSEMNVSTLELGDSALYLCASSLAGRASGDTQYFGPGTRLTVL.

This chain's CDR3 is CASSPPRALYGYTF. CDR3 nucleotide sequence: TGTGCCAGTAGTCCGCCCAGGGCACTCTATGGCTACACCTTC. The rearrangement joins TRBV19 to TRBJ1-2, with D perhaps TRBD1 (5 bases). The length of the CDR3 is 14 residues. Germline V gene sequence: CDR1 LNHDA, CDR2 SQIVND (reference sequence). Between the trimmed V and J ends, which lost 5 bases and 4 bases, there was a span of 14 bases.

The CDR3 is CASTKGRGPMNTEAFF. CDR3 nucleotide sequence: TGTGCCAGCACCAAGGGGAGGGGCCCGATGAACACTGAAGCTTTCTTT. V gene TRBV5-5 combines with J gene TRBJ1-1; D may be TRBD1 (5 bases). Germline V lookup: CDR1 SGHKS, CDR2 YYEKEE (reference sequence). The length of the CDR3 is 16 residues. The germline V and J ends were trimmed by 6 bases and 0 bases, with 18 bases remaining between them.

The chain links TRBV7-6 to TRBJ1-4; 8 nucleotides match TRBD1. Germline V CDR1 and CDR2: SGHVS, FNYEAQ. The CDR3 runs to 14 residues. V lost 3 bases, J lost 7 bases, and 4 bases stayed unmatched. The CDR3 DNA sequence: TGTGCCAGCAGCTTGGGGACAGGTGGTGAAAAACTGTTTTTT. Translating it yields CASSLGTGGEKLFF.

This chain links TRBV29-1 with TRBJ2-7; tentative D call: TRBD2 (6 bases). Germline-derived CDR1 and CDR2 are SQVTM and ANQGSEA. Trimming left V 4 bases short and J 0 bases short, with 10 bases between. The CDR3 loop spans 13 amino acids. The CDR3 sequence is CSVGATSSYEQYF. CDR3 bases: TGCAGCGTTGGGGCGACTAGCTCCTACGAGCAGTACTTC.

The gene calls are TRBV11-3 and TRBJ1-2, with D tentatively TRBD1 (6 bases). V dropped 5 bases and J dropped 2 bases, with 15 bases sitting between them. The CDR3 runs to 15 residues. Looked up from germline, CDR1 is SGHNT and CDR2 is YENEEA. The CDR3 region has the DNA TGTGCCAGCAGCCGGCGGGGGGGGCCCAACTATGGCTACACCTTC. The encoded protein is CASSRRGGPNYGYTF.

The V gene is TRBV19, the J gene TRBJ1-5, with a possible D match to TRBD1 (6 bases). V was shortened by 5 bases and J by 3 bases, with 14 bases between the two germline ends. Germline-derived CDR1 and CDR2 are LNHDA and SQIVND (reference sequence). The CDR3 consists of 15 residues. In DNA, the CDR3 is TGTGCCAGTAGTCCCCGGACAGCCAACAATCAGCCCCAGCATTTT. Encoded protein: CASSPRTANNQPQHF.

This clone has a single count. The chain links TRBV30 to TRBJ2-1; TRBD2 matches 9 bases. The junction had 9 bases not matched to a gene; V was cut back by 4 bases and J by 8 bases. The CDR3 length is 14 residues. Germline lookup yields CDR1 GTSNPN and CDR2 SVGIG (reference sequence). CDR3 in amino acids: CAWNGREGGDEQFF. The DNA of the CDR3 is TGTGCCTGGAACGGGCGGGAGGGCGGCGATGAGCAGTTCTTC.

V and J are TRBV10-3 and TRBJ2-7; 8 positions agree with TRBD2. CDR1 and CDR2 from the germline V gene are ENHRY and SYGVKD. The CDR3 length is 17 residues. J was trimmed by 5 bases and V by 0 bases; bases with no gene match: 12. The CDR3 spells CAISESPLAGLRDEQYF. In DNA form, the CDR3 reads TGTGCCATCAGTGAGTCCCCCCTAGCGGGCCTTCGGGACGAGCAGTACTTC.

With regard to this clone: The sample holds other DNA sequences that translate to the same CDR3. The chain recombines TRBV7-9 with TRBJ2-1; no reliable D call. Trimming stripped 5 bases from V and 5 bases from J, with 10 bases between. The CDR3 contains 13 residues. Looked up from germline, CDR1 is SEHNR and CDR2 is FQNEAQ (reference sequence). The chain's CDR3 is CASSPRRDNEQFF. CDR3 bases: TGTGCCAGCAGCCCGAGACGGGACAATGAGCAGTTCTTC.

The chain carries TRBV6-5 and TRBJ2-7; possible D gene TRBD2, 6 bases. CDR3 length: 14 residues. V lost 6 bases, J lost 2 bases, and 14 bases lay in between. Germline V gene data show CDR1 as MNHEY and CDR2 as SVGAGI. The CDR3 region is CASRIADTPYEQYF. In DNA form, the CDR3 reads TGTGCCAGCAGGATAGCGGATACCCCCTACGAGCAGTACTTC.

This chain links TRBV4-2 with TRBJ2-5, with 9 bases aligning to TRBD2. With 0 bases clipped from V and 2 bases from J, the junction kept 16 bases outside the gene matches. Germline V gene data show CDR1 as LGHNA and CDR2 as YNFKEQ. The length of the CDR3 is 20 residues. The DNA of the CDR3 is TGTGCCAGCAGCCAAGATATTGGGCTAGCGGGAAGTAGCGGGCAAGAGACCCAGTACTTC. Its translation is CASSQDIGLAGSSGQETQYF.

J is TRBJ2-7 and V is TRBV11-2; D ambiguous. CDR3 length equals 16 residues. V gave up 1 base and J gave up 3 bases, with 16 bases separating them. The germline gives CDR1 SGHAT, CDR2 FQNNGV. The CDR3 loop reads CASSLVDTESDYEQYF. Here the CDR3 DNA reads TGTGCCAGCAGCTTAGTTGACACCGAGTCGGACTACGAGCAGTACTTC.

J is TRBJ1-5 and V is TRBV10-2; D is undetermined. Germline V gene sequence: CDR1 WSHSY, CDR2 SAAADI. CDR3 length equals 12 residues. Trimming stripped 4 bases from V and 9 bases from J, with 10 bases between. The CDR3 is CASSGGGVPQHF. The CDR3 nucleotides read TGCGCCAGCAGTGGCGGCGGTGTGCCCCAGCATTTT.

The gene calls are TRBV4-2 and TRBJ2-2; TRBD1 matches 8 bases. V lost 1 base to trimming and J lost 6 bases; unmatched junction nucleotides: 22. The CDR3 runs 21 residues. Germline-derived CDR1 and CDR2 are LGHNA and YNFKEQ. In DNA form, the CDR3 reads TGTGCCAGCAGCCAAGGTGGGCAGGGGGCGACTGCCCAATATAACCCCGGGGAGCTGTTTTTT. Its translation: CASSQGGQGATAQYNPGELFF.

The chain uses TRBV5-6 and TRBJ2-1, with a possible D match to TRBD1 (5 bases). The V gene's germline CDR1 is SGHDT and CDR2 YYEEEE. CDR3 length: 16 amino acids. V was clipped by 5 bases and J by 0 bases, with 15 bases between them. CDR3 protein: CASRATRACSYNEQFF. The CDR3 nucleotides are TGTGCCAGCAGGGCCACCAGGGCATGCTCCTACAATGAGCAGTTCTTC.

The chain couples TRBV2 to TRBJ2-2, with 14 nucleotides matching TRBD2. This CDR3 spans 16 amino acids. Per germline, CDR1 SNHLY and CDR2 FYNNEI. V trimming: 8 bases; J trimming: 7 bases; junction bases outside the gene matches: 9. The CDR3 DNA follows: TGTGCCAGCGAGGGACTAGCGGGAGTCCGGGGCGGGGAGCTGTTTTTT. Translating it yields CASEGLAGVRGGELFF.

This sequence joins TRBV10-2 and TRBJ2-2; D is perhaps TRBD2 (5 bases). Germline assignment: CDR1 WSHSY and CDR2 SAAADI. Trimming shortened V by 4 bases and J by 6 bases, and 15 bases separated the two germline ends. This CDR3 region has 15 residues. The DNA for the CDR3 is TGCGCCAGCAGTGTGCCGGGTACCGGGGCCGGGGAGCTGTTTTTT. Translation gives CASSVPGTGAGELFF.

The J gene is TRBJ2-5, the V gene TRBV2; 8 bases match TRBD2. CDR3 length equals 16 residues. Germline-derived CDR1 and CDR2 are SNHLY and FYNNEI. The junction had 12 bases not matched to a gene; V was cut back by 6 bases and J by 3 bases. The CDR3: CASSLRILAGKETQYF. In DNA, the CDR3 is TGTGCCAGCAGCCTAAGGATATTAGCGGGAAAAGAGACCCAGTACTTC.